This TCR beta chain was recorded in a study of cytomegalovirus exposure and HLA in healthy donors. The CDR3 sequence is 14 residues long. The germline CDR1 and CDR2 sequences are SNHLY and FYNNEI. Trimming left V 0 bases short and J 5 bases short, with 11 bases between. Study-level findings and limits: It was approximately 150 TCR beta chains that were listed as cytomegalovirus-associated. It was likely that a cluster of highly shared sequence variants was a sequencing artifact. In vitro testing confirmed three CMV-associated chains as specific for CMV antigens.

The study ran its PCR with 60 Vbeta and 13 Jbeta primers. Sequencing was performed with immunoSEQ multiplex PCR; in TCRdb, only in-frame clones are kept and a portion is missing. Of roughly 100,000 clones in the sample, around three quarters were seen once. In the case of this clone: Its target is not known.

The V gene is TRBV2, the J gene TRBJ2-7; possibly TRBD2 for D (5 bases). This sequence was found in a boy aged 5-17 years in good health and CMV-seronegative. The sequenced sample was PBMCs. The CDR3 sequence: CASSEARESHEQYF. Written as DNA, the CDR3 is TGTGCCAGCAGTGAAGCGAGGGAGTCCCACGAGCAGTACTTC.